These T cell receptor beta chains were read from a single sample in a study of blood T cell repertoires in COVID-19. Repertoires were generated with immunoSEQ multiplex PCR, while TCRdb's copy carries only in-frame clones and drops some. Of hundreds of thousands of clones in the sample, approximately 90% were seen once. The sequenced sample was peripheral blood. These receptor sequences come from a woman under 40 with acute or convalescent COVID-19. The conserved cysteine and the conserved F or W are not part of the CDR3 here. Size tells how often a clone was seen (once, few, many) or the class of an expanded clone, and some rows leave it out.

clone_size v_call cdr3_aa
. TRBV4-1 ASSQVLGGVGSEQF
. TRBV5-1 ASKAGTGELF
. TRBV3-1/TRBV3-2 ASSPTGTGGYTGELF
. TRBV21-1 ASSRDGGRRTGELF
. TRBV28 ASSETGLGGELF
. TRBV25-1 ASSHRDNEQF
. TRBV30 AWSPETGTEAF
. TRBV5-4 ASSRYGTGSYNEQF
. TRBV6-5 ASTQQGALYGYT
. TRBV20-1 SASPRGRWGEKLF
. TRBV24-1 ATSETGTGNYNEQF
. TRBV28 ASRSGTGGTEAF
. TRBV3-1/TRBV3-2 ASSQVGDNSPLH
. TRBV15 ATSRGLAANTDTQY
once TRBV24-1 ATSEEGNGYT
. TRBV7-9 ASSSRQGFEAF
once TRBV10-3 AITPGQGAHGNTIY
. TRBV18 ASSPREGPSYNEQF
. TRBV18 ASSLNHRGENYGYT
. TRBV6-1 ASSERPVTSTDTQY
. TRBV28 ASSSQGTEQY
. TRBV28 ASSGLVSSDEQF
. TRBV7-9 ASDWGVNEQF
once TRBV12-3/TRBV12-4 ASSLGATGELF
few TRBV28 ASSQRGRGPPRSGGTHQPQH
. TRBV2 ASSDGGGFLEAF
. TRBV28 ASRFPGQGFRQPQH
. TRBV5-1 ASSLTQYEQY
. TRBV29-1 SVHLTGQGSYEQY
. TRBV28 ASSLLGATNEKLF
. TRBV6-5 ATKTDRQATYEQY
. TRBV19 ASSITGELF
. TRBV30 AWSGRAGAPTDTQY
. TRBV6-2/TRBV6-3 ASSSFGTGEMTDTQY
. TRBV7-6 ASSPATGALGGYT
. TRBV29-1 SVTGTGYGYT
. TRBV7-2 ASSLGPSGGEADTQY
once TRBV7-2 ASSFYGDQETQY
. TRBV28 ASIPITPEIASNQPQH
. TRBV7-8 ASRSQRDNSYEQY
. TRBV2 ASSEIRRISYEQY
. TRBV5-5 ASSLTSGGYEQY
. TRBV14 ASSRHTGNTEAF
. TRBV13 ASSFRLNEQF
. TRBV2 ASSGQLGNNEQF
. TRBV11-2 ASMASSGNTIY
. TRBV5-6 ASTRDRTYGYT
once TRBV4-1 ASSQGQNQPQH
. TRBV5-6 ASSLETGSDNEQF
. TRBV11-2 ASSLGAATDTQY
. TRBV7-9 ASSPWTGLGEKLF
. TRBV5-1 ASSLAPDRVYYGYT
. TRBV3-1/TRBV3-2 ASSPNPGGAGGELF
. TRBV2 ASSENAGGPDEQF
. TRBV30 AWSRQLAPYEQY
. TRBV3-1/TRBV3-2 ASSHPLADTQY
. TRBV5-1 ASSIGTPGNTIY
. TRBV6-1 ASSEYRDAVIAKNIQY
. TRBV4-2 ASSQDQGPGTEAF